The 31 T cell receptor beta chains below come from one sample, sequenced in a study of control samples from healthy donors and cancer patients. TCRdb's copy holds only in-frame clones and misses some; the assay was immunoSEQ multiplex PCR. Here the sample spans roughly 63,000 clones, around 90% being singletons. Sequencing was performed on PBMCs. The receptors derive from a man aged 55-75 years with colorectal cancer.

V and J are TRBV2 and TRBJ2-4, with 12 bases identical to TRBD2. The CDR3 length is 17 residues. V lost 3 bases, J lost 2 bases, and 5 bases stayed unmatched. Germline V CDR1 and CDR2: SNHLY, FYNNEI. CDR3 nucleotide sequence: TGTGCCAGCAGTGACACTAGCGGGGGGTTAACCAAAAACATTCAGTACTTC. Amino acids: CASSDTSGGLTKNIQYF.

This clone was seen more than once but under ten times. The V call is TRBV7-9, the J call TRBJ1-5; D possibly corresponds to TRBD1 (6 bases). In germline, CDR1 is SEHNR, CDR2 FQNEAQ (reference sequence). The CDR3 loop spans 17 amino acids. The V end was cut by 1 base, the J end by 5 bases, with 18 bases between. The CDR3 loop reads CASSLGTGRMGDQPQHF. The CDR3 nucleotides are TGTGCCAGCAGCTTAGGCACAGGGAGGATGGGGGATCAGCCCCAGCATTTT. Supplemented by reference TRBV7-9 and TRBJ1-5, the full variable domain reads DTGVSQNPRHKITKRGQNVTFRCDPISEHNRLYWYRQTLGQGPEFLTYFQNEAQLEKSRLLSDRFSAERPKGSFSTLEIQRTEQGDSAMYLCASSLGTGRMGDQPQHFGDGTRLSIL.

This chain joins TRBV2 and TRBJ1-5; tentatively, D is TRBD1 (5 bases). Germline V gives CDR1 SNHLY, CDR2 FYNNEI. V gave up 3 bases and J gave up 3 bases, with 12 bases separating them. This CDR3 spans 15 amino acids. DNA of the CDR3: TGTGCCAGCAGTGAGGGGCAGGGCATCAATCAGCCCCAGCATTTT. Its protein is CASSEGQGINQPQHF.

The chain carries TRBV5-4 and TRBJ1-1; 8 nucleotides line up with TRBD1. This CDR3 is 15 amino acids long. V shed 4 bases and J 3 bases; nucleotides not matched to a gene: 8. CDR1 and CDR2 (germline): SGHNT, YYREEE (reference sequence). CDR3 loop: CASSPTDRDYTEAFF. CDR3 nucleotides: TGTGCCAGCAGCCCGACGGACAGGGACTACACTGAAGCTTTCTTT.

The rearrangement links TRBV4-1 to TRBJ1-1; TRBD1 is a possible D gene (5 bases). Trimming took 0 bases from V and 0 from J, leaving 11 bases between them. Germline CDR1 reads MGHRA; CDR2 reads YSYEKL. The CDR3 contains 16 residues. The CDR3 nucleotides are TGCGCCAGCAGCCAAGATCAGCACAGGTTGAACACTGAAGCTTTCTTT. As protein: CASSQDQHRLNTEAFF.

This clone was observed a single time. The gene calls are TRBV4-2 and TRBJ2-2; 12 bases map to TRBD2. V shed 4 bases and J 3 bases; nucleotides not matched to a gene: 9. The CDR3 runs to 18 residues. Germline CDR1 reads LGHNA; CDR2 reads YNFKEQ. The CDR3 region is CASSLPSGTSGYTGELFF. The CDR3 DNA reads as TGTGCCAGCAGCCTACCGTCCGGGACTAGCGGGTACACCGGGGAGCTGTTTTTT.

This CDR3 reads CASSFTRGPSPLHF. CDR3 in DNA: TGTGCCAGCAGTTTCACCCGAGGGCCTTCACCCCTCCACTTT. V gene TRBV28 combines with J gene TRBJ1-6; no clear D gene. Germline V gene data show CDR1 as MDHEN and CDR2 as SYDVKM. This CDR3 is built from 14 residues. Trimming took 3 bases from V and 9 from J, leaving 12 bases between them.

The J gene is TRBJ1-4, the V gene TRBV6-7; possibly TRBD1 for D (5 bases). TRBV6-7 is filed as an ORF, its function uncertain. The CDR3 has 16 residues. Trimming left V 1 base short and J 7 bases short, with 16 bases between. CDR3 protein: CASSYFPQMRGEKLFF. CDR3 nucleotide sequence: TGTGCCAGCAGTTACTTCCCTCAGATGAGGGGTGAAAAACTGTTTTTT.

V gene TRBV6-6 combines with J gene TRBJ1-4; D gene ambiguous. V lost 4 bases and J lost 3, with 0 bases in between. The V gene's germline CDR1 is MNHNY and CDR2 SVGAGI (reference sequence). The CDR3 consists of 11 residues. CDR3 in amino acids: CASSSNEKLFF. The CDR3 DNA reads TGTGCCAGCAGTTCTAATGAAAAACTGTTTTTT.

The table lists this clone with a few counts. This sample also contains other DNA sequences that code for the same CDR3. V usage is TRBV2 and J usage is TRBJ1-1; D gene uncertain. CDR3 size: 13 residues. Per germline, CDR1 SNHLY and CDR2 FYNNEI. The V gene lost 2 bases and the J gene lost 1 base, with 5 bases spanning the gap. The chain's CDR3 is CASSELENTEAFF. The CDR3 DNA sequence: TGTGCCAGCAGTGAATTGGAGAACACTGAAGCTTTCTTT. Supplemented by reference TRBV2 and TRBJ1-1, the full variable domain reads EPEVTQTPSHQVTQMGQEVILRCVPISNHLYFYWYRQILGQKVEFLVSFYNNEISEKSEIFDDQFSVERPDGSNFTLKIRSTKLEDSAMYFCASSELENTEAFFGQGTRLTVV.

The chain recombines TRBV7-8 with TRBJ2-5; 11 bases are a match to TRBD2. Germline-derived CDR1 and CDR2 are SGHVS and FQNEAQ. The CDR3 extends over 17 amino acids. J lost 5 bases, V lost 5 bases, and 13 bases had no gene match. The CDR3: CASSPSLAGGLGETQYF. In DNA, the CDR3 is TGTGCCAGCAGCCCCAGTCTAGCGGGGGGATTGGGGGAGACCCAGTACTTC. The entire variable domain, with the rest obtained from reference TRBV7-8 and TRBJ2-5, is as follows: GAGVSQSPRYKVAKRGQDVALRCDPISGHVSLFWYQQALGQGPEFLTYFQNEAQLDKSGLPSDRFFAERPEGSVSTLKIQRTQQEDSAVYLCASSPSLAGGLGETQYFGPGTRLLVL.

This rearrangement joins TRBV27 to TRBJ2-5, with 7 bases aligning to TRBD2. This CDR3 has 16 amino acids. Germline-derived CDR1 and CDR2 are MNHEY and SMNVEV (reference sequence). Trimming cost V 3 bases and J 2 bases; bases outside gene matches: 9. CDR3 in DNA: TGTGCCAGCAGTTTCGGTTTGACGGGGGGACAAGAGACCCAGTACTTC. Amino acid sequence: CASSFGLTGGQETQYF.

This chain uses TRBV28 with TRBJ1-1; D is uncertain. The germline V and J ends were trimmed by 6 bases and 0 bases, with 11 bases remaining between them. The CDR3 sequence is 14 residues long. CDR1 MDHEN and CDR2 SYDVKM come from the germline V gene. The CDR3 is CASRSANMNTEAFF. In DNA form, the CDR3 reads TGTGCCAGCAGGTCAGCAAATATGAACACTGAAGCTTTCTTT. Together with reference TRBV28 and TRBJ1-1, the CDR3 gives the full variable domain: DVKVTQSSRYLVKRTGEKVFLECVQDMDHENMFWYRQDPGLGLRLIYFSYDVKMKEKGDIPEGYSVSREKKERFSLILESASTNQTSMYLCASRSANMNTEAFFGQGTRLTVV.

This rearrangement joins TRBV19 to TRBJ2-3; possible D gene TRBD2, 6 bases. Trimming shortened V by 4 bases and J by 5 bases, and 16 bases separated the two germline ends. The CDR3 sequence is 15 residues long. Germline assignment: CDR1 LNHDA and CDR2 SQIVND (reference sequence). In DNA, the CDR3 is TGTGCCAGTAGTAAGGGACTTGGACACCGAGATACGCAGTATTTT. It is translated as CASSKGLGHRDTQYF.

The V call is TRBV6-2 or TRBV6-3, the J call TRBJ2-3; maybe TRBD2 (5 bases). Between the trimmed V and J ends, which lost 2 bases and 2 bases, there was a span of 14 bases. CDR1 is MNHEY and CDR2 is SVGEGT in the germline V gene. The CDR3 has 16 residues. CDR3 sequence (DNA): TGTGCCAGCAGTTACATGACGGGATCCGACACAGATACGCAGTATTTT. Its protein is CASSYMTGSDTDTQYF.

The chain recombines TRBV18 with TRBJ2-3, with no clear D. Germline-derived CDR1 and CDR2 are KGHSH and LQKENI. Trimming cost V 2 bases and J 2 bases, with 8 bases left between them. This CDR3 comprises 14 residues. CDR3 DNA sequence: TGTGCCAGCTCACCAAGGCCGAACACAGATACGCAGTATTTT. This codes for CASSPRPNTDTQYF.

The chain has TRBV23-1 and TRBJ2-5, with D maybe TRBD2 (6 bases). TRBV23-1 is given ORF status, its function remaining uncertain. V was shortened by 3 bases and J by 1 base, with 12 bases between the two germline ends. The CDR3 is made up of 15 amino acids. DNA for the CDR3: TGCGCCAGCAGTCAGGGTAGCGGATGCCAAGAGACCCAGTACTTC. Protein: CASSQGSGCQETQYF.

The V and J genes are TRBV11-3 and TRBJ2-2; 8 positions match TRBD1. This CDR3 spans 18 amino acids. V lost 5 bases to trimming and J lost 6 bases; unmatched junction nucleotides: 17. CDR1 is SGHNT, CDR2 YENEEA, per germline. The DNA of the CDR3 is TGTGCCAGCAGCACCCCGGCCCGAGGACAGGGTTTGCCCGGGGAGCTGTTTTTT. This gives the protein CASSTPARGQGLPGELFF. The full variable domain, with the rest looked up from reference TRBV11-3 and TRBJ2-2, is EAGVVQSPRYKIIEKKQPVAFWCNPISGHNTLYWYLQNLGQGPELLIRYENEEAVDDSQLPKDRFSAERLKGVDSTLKIQPAELGDSAVYLCASSTPARGQGLPGELFFGEGSRLTVL.

The CDR3 here is CASSVGPGSYEQYF. DNA of the CDR3: TGTGCCAGCAGCGTCGGTCCGGGGTCCTACGAGCAGTACTTC. V and J are TRBV9 and TRBJ2-7; possible D gene TRBD2, 5 bases. Germline V gene sequence: CDR1 SGDLS, CDR2 YYNGEE. V lost 2 bases to trimming and J lost 1 base, with 10 bases between them. This CDR3 has 14 amino acids.

This clone was found a few times. This chain uses TRBV6-5 with TRBJ2-3; D possibly corresponds to TRBD1 (6 bases). Germline V gene data show CDR1 as MNHEY and CDR2 as SVGAGI. This CDR3 comprises 14 residues. V lost 6 bases and J lost 0, with 10 bases in between. CDR3 sequence reads: CASRQQGSTDTQYF. The DNA for the CDR3 is TGTGCCAGCAGACAACAGGGTAGCACAGATACGCAGTATTTT.

The CDR3 spells CATRRASSYEQYF. CDR3 nucleotide sequence: TGTGCCACCAGGAGGGCGAGCTCCTACGAGCAGTACTTC. The chain uses TRBV15 and TRBJ2-7; tentative D call: TRBD2 (5 bases). The V and J ends lost 6 bases and 0 bases respectively, with 9 bases between them. From germline, CDR1 is LNHNV and CDR2 YYDKDF (reference sequence). There are 13 residues in the CDR3.

This rearrangement joins TRBV5-6 to TRBJ2-4, with 8 bases matching TRBD1. Germline CDR1 and CDR2: SGHDT and YYEEEE. V gave up 4 bases and J gave up 9 bases; unmatched junction bases: 9. The CDR3 has 14 amino acids. CDR3 region: CASSQGETGGIQYF. CDR3 nucleotide sequence: TGTGCCAGCAGCCAAGGCGAAACAGGGGGCATTCAGTACTTC.

This chain uses TRBV25-1 with TRBJ1-1, with TRBD1 matching 7 bases. This CDR3 is 14 amino acids long. Germline trimming cut 5 bases from V and 5 bases from J; bases unmatched to any gene: 8. CDR1 and CDR2 from the germline V gene are MGHDK and SYGVNS. The CDR3 here is CASSFAGGGTEAFF. The CDR3 DNA follows: TGTGCCAGCAGTTTCGCAGGGGGGGGGACTGAAGCTTTCTTT.

This clone was seen just once. This chain links TRBV5-6 with TRBJ2-7; 9 bases map to TRBD2. V was pared by 2 bases and J by 2 bases, with 5 bases of the junction left unmatched. The CDR3 loop spans 15 amino acids. Germline V gene data show CDR1 as SGHDT and CDR2 as YYEEEE. DNA for the CDR3: TGTGCCAGCAGCTTCGTTCCTAGCGGGGCCTACGAGCAGTACTTC. It translates to CASSFVPSGAYEQYF. Looking up the rest from reference TRBV5-6 and TRBJ2-7 gives the full variable domain: DAGVTQSPTHLIKTRGQQVTLRCSPKSGHDTVSWYQQALGQGPQFIFQYYEEEERQRGNFPDRFSGHQFPNYSSELNVNALLLGDSALYLCASSFVPSGAYEQYFGPGTRLTVT.

The chain carries TRBV14 and TRBJ2-1, with 10 positions matching TRBD1. The germline V gene has CDR1 SGHDN and CDR2 FVKESK. This CDR3 region has 16 residues. The V gene end was trimmed by 3 bases and the J gene end by 8 bases; junction bases not matched to a gene: 10. CDR3: CASSHRLGQGNDEQFF. As DNA, the CDR3 is TGTGCCAGCAGCCACAGACTGGGACAGGGGAACGATGAGCAGTTCTTC.

This rearrangement joins TRBV7-2 to TRBJ2-3; the D gene is possibly TRBD2 (7 bases). Germline V CDR1 and CDR2: SGHTA, FQGNSA. Trimming pared 5 bases from V and 3 bases from J, leaving 15 bases between. The CDR3 extends over 15 amino acids. The CDR3 loop is CASSTYRGGTDTQYF. DNA of the CDR3: TGTGCCAGCAGCACCTATAGGGGGGGAACAGATACGCAGTATTTT.

CDR3 in DNA: TGTGCCAGCAGCCAGATCCCCGGTCAGCCCCAGCATTTT. Amino acids: CASSQIPGQPQHF. The chain recombines TRBV3-1 (or the pseudogene TRBV3-2) with TRBJ1-5, with no clear D. Germline V gene lookup returns CDR1 LGHDT and CDR2 YNNKEL (reference sequence). The CDR3 is 13 amino acids. V was trimmed by 3 bases and J by 6 bases, leaving 9 bases between them.

This CDR3 is CASSSNGGWVTDTQYF. DNA for the CDR3: TGCGCCAGCAGCTCCAACGGGGGCTGGGTCACAGATACGCAGTATTTT. The V and J genes are TRBV5-1 and TRBJ2-3, with D perhaps matching TRBD1 or TRBD2 (6 bases each). The germline V gene has CDR1 SGHRS and CDR2 YFSETQ. V lost 3 bases, J lost 2 bases, and 16 bases lay in between. CDR3 length equals 16 residues.

The chain has TRBV19 and TRBJ2-2; TRBD1 matches 7 bases. With 3 bases clipped from V and 3 bases from J, the junction kept 1 base outside the gene matches. Germline-derived CDR1 and CDR2 are LNHDA and SQIVND (reference sequence). This CDR3 comprises 14 residues. The CDR3 sequence is CASSIGTDTGELFF. The CDR3 DNA is TGTGCCAGTAGTATCGGGACAGACACCGGGGAGCTGTTTTTT.

The sample holds one count of this clone. The rearrangement uses TRBV4-1 and TRBJ2-1, with TRBD2 matching 13 bases. With V trimmed by 0 bases and J by 4 bases, 3 bases remained unmatched. Germline loops: CDR1 MGHRA, CDR2 YSYEKL. The CDR3 sequence is 17 residues long. This CDR3 reads CASSQEGLAGLYNEQFF. For the CDR3, the DNA is TGCGCCAGCAGCCAAGAGGGACTAGCGGGGCTGTACAATGAGCAGTTCTTC.

The V and J genes are TRBV27 and TRBJ1-5; no definite D call. The CDR3 has 18 amino acids. Germline V gene lookup returns CDR1 MNHEY and CDR2 SMNVEV (reference sequence). With 10 bases removed from V and 0 bases from J, the gap between germline ends came to 25 bases. CDR3 sequence: CATPMVGRQVYSNQPQHF. DNA for the CDR3: TGTGCCACCCCGATGGTAGGGCGTCAGGTTTATAGCAATCAGCCCCAGCATTTT.